A selection of T cell receptor beta chains follows, all from one sample in a study of blood T cells in healthy people across ages. MiXCR, run by TCRdb on the 5' RACE reads, gives a single entry per CDR3 protein. The table has some 850,000 distinct CDR3 sequences, about a quarter seen once. These records were also assigned to another study, of T cells of mothers and their children.

Material for sequencing was blood. These receptor sequences come from a boy aged 5-17 years in good health. Both conserved end residues are part of each CDR3. The D gene is left open where the match is weak. Expanded clones get a size class; other rows say once, few or many, or leave the size out.

TRBV25-1	TRBD1	TRBJ1-2	.	TGTGCCAGCAGCCAGGGGGCGCCCGGCTATGGCTACACCTTC	CASSQGAPGYGYTF
TRBV5-1	.	TRBJ2-5	few	TGCGCCAGCGGGGCCGGACAAATCCAAGAGACCCAGTACTTC	CASGAGQIQETQYF
TRBV7-9	.	TRBJ2-7	few	TGTGCCAGCGAGACCTCATTGCAGGGAGGACCAGGGAAGTCCGACGAGCAGTACTTC	CASETSLQGGPGKSDEQYF
TRBV12-3/TRBV12-4	.	TRBJ2-1	.	TGTGCCAGCAGTTTAAGGGGGGCTGGTAACAATGAGCAGTTCTTC	CASSLRGAGNNEQFF
TRBV5-1	.	TRBJ1-3	few	TGCGCCAGCAGCTTGGTGGGAACGACTGGAAACACCATATATTTT	CASSLVGTTGNTIYF
TRBV7-9	TRBD2	TRBJ2-3	.	TGTGCCAGCAGCTTGGGGTCTAGCGGGCACACAGATACGCAGTATTTT	CASSLGSSGHTDTQYF
TRBV5-4	.	TRBJ1-2	.	TGTGCCAGCAGCGAGATGAAGAACTTCTATGGCTACACCTTC	CASSEMKNFYGYTF
TRBV7-9	.	TRBJ2-2	.	TGTGCCAGCAGCCCCTCGATGACAGGTGTGCTCACCGGGGAGCTGTTTTTT	CASSPSMTGVLTGELFF
TRBV24-1	.	TRBJ2-5	few	TGTGCCACCAGTGATGCCCATGAGGACAGAAGAGAGACCCAGTACTTC	CATSDAHEDRRETQYF
TRBV7-7	TRBD2	TRBJ2-1	.	TGTGCTAGCAGCCGTGGCGGGGGGATGGAGCAGTTCTTC	CASSRGGGMEQFF
TRBV6-6	.	TRBJ1-5	.	TGTGCCAGCAGTTGGGGGGCAATCAATCAGCCCCAGCATTTT	CASSWGAINQPQHF
TRBV12-3/TRBV12-4	TRBD1	TRBJ2-2	.	TGTGCCACCCAGGGGGCGTACACCGGGGAGCTGTTTTTT	CATQGAYTGELFF
TRBV29-1	.	TRBJ1-1	.	TGCAGCGTTGGGGTACAGGTTCTCCCGAGCACTGAAGCTTTCTTT	CSVGVQVLPSTEAFF
TRBV29-1	.	TRBJ2-4	.	TGCAGCGTTGATCTCGGCGGGAACATTCAGTACTTC	CSVDLGGNIQYF
TRBV6-5	.	TRBJ1-2	.	TGTGCCAGCAGTCGTGACCAGAGAGGTGGCTACACCTTC	CASSRDQRGGYTF
TRBV5-1	.	TRBJ2-5	.	TGCGCCAGCAGGTTGATGCCTCTCCAAGAGACCCAGTACTTC	CASRLMPLQETQYF
TRBV2	TRBD2	TRBJ2-1	.	TGTGCCAGCAATGTGTGGGGGGGAAACAATGAGCAGTTCTTC	CASNVWGGNNEQFF
TRBV29-1	.	TRBJ2-1	.	TGCAGCGTCTCTATCCCGCTGGTAAATTCCCTCAATGAGCAGTTCTTC	CSVSIPLVNSLNEQFF
TRBV27	TRBD1	TRBJ1-4	.	TGTGCCAGCAGTACCCTCGGGACAGGGGGTGCAACTAATGAAAAACTGTTTTTT	CASSTLGTGGATNEKLFF
TRBV7-3	TRBD2	TRBJ2-1	.	TGTGCCAGCAGCTTCCTGGGGGGGGAGGGTGAGCAGTTCTTC	CASSFLGGEGEQFF
TRBV7-9	TRBD1	TRBJ1-2	.	TGTGCCAGCAGAGGGACAGGGGGTGGCGGCTACACCTTC	CASRGTGGGGYTF
TRBV12-3/TRBV12-4	.	TRBJ2-5	few	TGTGCCAGCAGTTTAAACCAGGGGACCGCGGAGACCCAGTACTTC	CASSLNQGTAETQYF
TRBV7-3	.	TRBJ2-1	.	TGTGCCAGCAGCTTAGATGCGGGGGCGTCCTCCCGGGAGCAGTTCTTC	CASSLDAGASSREQFF
TRBV20-1	TRBD1	TRBJ2-4	.	TGCAGTGCAGACAGGGTTGACAAAAACATTCAGTACTTC	CSADRVDKNIQYF
TRBV6-1	.	TRBJ1-2	few	TGTGCCAGAGACCACTGGGAGAGAAACTATGGCTACACCTTC	CARDHWERNYGYTF
TRBV4-1	TRBD2	TRBJ2-7	.	TGCGCCAGCAGCCAGTTTGAGCGGGGGCCCTACGAGCAGTACTTC	CASSQFERGPYEQYF
TRBV12-5	.	TRBJ2-1	.	TGTGCTAGTGACGACCACTCTTACAATGAGCAGTTCTTC	CASDDHSYNEQFF
TRBV12-3/TRBV12-4	.	TRBJ1-2	.	TGTGCCAGCAAACCCGGGACATCTCATAACTATGGCTACACCTTC	CASKPGTSHNYGYTF
TRBV24-1	TRBD1	TRBJ2-5	few	TGTGCCACCAGTGATTCGCGCAGGGGGCGATCGGAGACCCAGTACTTC	CATSDSRRGRSETQYF
TRBV12-3/TRBV12-4	TRBD1	TRBJ2-7	many	TGTGCCAGCAGCCGCGACAGGGGCGAGCAGTACTTC	CASSRDRGEQYF
TRBV5-1	.	TRBJ1-4	.	TGCGCCAGCAGCTTGATTGGTGGGGGAGCGGATGAAAAACTGTTTTTT	CASSLIGGGADEKLFF
TRBV3-1	.	TRBJ2-1	.	TGTGCCAGCAGCCCTCTGAACAATGAGCAGTTCTTC	CASSPLNNEQFF
TRBV12-3/TRBV12-4	.	TRBJ2-3	.	TGTGCCAGCAGTTTAGACGGTTATGGGCAGTATTTT	CASSLDGYGQYF
TRBV6-2/TRBV6-3	TRBD2	TRBJ2-1	.	TGTGCCAGCAGCGACCGGCAGCCCCGCCGGACTAGCGGTGAGCAGTTCTTC	CASSDRQPRRTSGEQFF
TRBV9	TRBD2	TRBJ2-5	.	TGTGCCAGCAGCGTATTAGCGGGGGCACAAGAGACCCAGTACTTC	CASSVLAGAQETQYF
TRBV7-8	TRBD2	TRBJ2-5	many	TGTGCCAGCAGCTTGGGACTAGCGGGACGCCAAGAGACCCAGTACTTC	CASSLGLAGRQETQYF
TRBV6-2/TRBV6-3	TRBD1	TRBJ2-7	few	TGTGCCAGCAGTTACGACAGGGGGCTATACGAGCAGTACTTC	CASSYDRGLYEQYF
TRBV5-1	TRBD1	TRBJ1-2	.	TGCGCCAGCAGCAAGGACAGGGGTGAGCTTGGCTACACCTTC	CASSKDRGELGYTF
TRBV10-3	TRBD2	TRBJ2-5	.	TGTGCCATCAGTGAGAGTACGGGGGGGGAAGAGACCCAGTACTTC	CAISESTGGEETQYF
TRBV10-3	.	TRBJ2-2	few	TGTGCCACTAAAGCCTCGGCGACGAACACCGGGGAGCTGTTTTTT	CATKASATNTGELFF
TRBV24-1	TRBD1	TRBJ1-1	few	TGTGCCACCCAAGGACAGGTGAACACTGAAGCTTTCTTT	CATQGQVNTEAFF
TRBV3-1	TRBD1	TRBJ2-5	.	TGTGCCAGCAGCCCGCGGACAGGGAAGGGGCAAGAGACCCAGTACTTC	CASSPRTGKGQETQYF
TRBV12-5	TRBD1	TRBJ2-7	few	TGTGCTAGTGGTTTGGTACCGTTAGGGGGCTTCACCTACGAGCAGTACTTC	CASGLVPLGGFTYEQYF
TRBV7-9	.	TRBJ2-7	few	TGTGCCAGCAGCTTAAGATATTCACAGATCAACGAGCAGTACTTC	CASSLRYSQINEQYF
TRBV5-1	TRBD1	TRBJ2-5	.	TGCGCCAGCAGCTTGGCCCTACAGGGGGGAGAGACCCAGTACTTC	CASSLALQGGETQYF
TRBV5-1	.	TRBJ2-4	.	TGCGCCAGCAGCGGAACAGGGTTTGGGGAAAACATTCAGTACTTC	CASSGTGFGENIQYF
TRBV10-3	TRBD1	TRBJ2-1	.	TGTGCCATCAGTGAGTTCCTATGGAGGGACAGGCCTTGGGATGAGCAGTTCTTC	CAISEFLWRDRPWDEQFF
TRBV29-1	TRBD2	TRBJ2-2	.	TGCAGCGTTGACGTTACTAGCGGGGGAAACACCGGGGAGCTGTTTTTT	CSVDVTSGGNTGELFF